The T cell receptor (beta chain) under discussion was sequenced for a study of cytomegalovirus exposure and HLA in healthy donors. Study-level findings and limits: Researchers counted 164 TCR beta chains as cytomegalovirus-associated.

The donors were members of the validation cohort comprising roughly 130 subjects, separate from the approximately 670-subject first cohort. The CDR3 is 12 residues long. V lost 5 bases and J 1 base, leaving 4 bases between the germline ends. Germline-derived CDR1 and CDR2 are KGHSH and LQKENI. As to this clone: The antigen remains undetermined.

Sequencing was performed with immunoSEQ multiplex PCR; in TCRdb, only in-frame clones are kept and a portion is missing. The table has 90,000 to 120,000 clones, roughly 95% seen once. The sample consisted of PBMCs. This chain links TRBV18 with TRBJ2-3; no clear D gene. The sequence came from a woman between 18 and 29 years old in good health and CMV-seronegative. CDR3 in amino acids: CASSSGTDTQYF. The CDR3 region has the DNA TGTGCCAGCTCATCTGGCACAGATACGCAGTATTTT.